The present T cell receptor beta chain was sequenced within a study of T cell responses to AZD1222 COVID-19 vaccine. Sequencing used immunoSEQ multiplex PCR; TCRdb keeps in-frame clones, though not all of them. The sample includes 80,000 to 95,000 clones, less than 95% of them seen just once. The CDR3 is 13 amino acids. V gave up 5 bases and J gave up 3 bases, with 10 bases separating them. The V gene's germline CDR1 is WSHSY and CDR2 SAAADI. The sample holds one count of this clone. The specimen was peripheral blood, collected 28 days after the second AZD1222 dose. The chain combines TRBV10-2 with TRBJ1-2; D not resolved. The sequence came from an adult who received the AZD1222 COVID-19 vaccine. This chain's CDR3 is CASSFSSDYGYTF. The CDR3 region has the DNA TGCGCCAGCAGTTTCAGTTCAGACTATGGCTACACCTTC.